This T cell receptor (beta chain) was profiled in a study of T-cell memory formation after mild COVID-19. 5'RACE with constant-segment primers built TCRalpha and TCRbeta cDNA libraries with UMIs. TCRdb independently ran MiXCR on the 5' RACE reads; one entry per CDR3 protein. The data show more than 250,000 distinct CDR3 sequences, with 15% to 20% seen just once and roughly 25% held by the top ten. Germline V CDR1 and CDR2: SGHAT, FQNNGV. This CDR3 contains 15 residues. Trimming stripped 5 bases from V and 2 bases from J, with 16 bases between. The rearrangement joins TRBV11-2 to TRBJ2-7, with D perhaps matching TRBD2 (5 bases). The clonotype originates from a man aged 18 to 29 who had mild COVID-19 (a few samples of this study predate the infection). Cell type and time point are not known. Sequenced input: PBMCs or a T cell subset sorted from them (not recorded which). The CDR3 DNA follows: TGTGCCAGCAGCGAGGGTCTCGGGTTTGCCTACGAGCAGTACTTC. Protein sequence: CASSEGLGFAYEQYF.